The present T cell receptor (beta chain) was sequenced within a study of blood T cell repertoires in COVID-19. About the study: Sites in the United States, Italy and Spain provided acute and convalescent COVID-19 samples.

Clones were sequenced by immunoSEQ multiplex PCR, and TCRdb holds only the in-frame ones, with some missing. The sample carries about 110,000 clones, under 75% recorded once. The V gene's germline CDR1 is MDHEN and CDR2 SYDVKM. V gave up 7 bases and J gave up 5 bases, with 20 bases separating them. CDR3 size: 15 residues. The table lists this clone with many counts. What was sequenced was peripheral blood. The origin of this receptor is a woman in her fifties or sixties with acute or convalescent COVID-19. J is TRBJ1-1 and V is TRBV28; a weak D match, TRBD1 (6 bases). CDR3 sequence reads: CASIISWRRGTEAFF. The CDR3 nucleotides are TGTGCCAGCATCATAAGCTGGCGTAGGGGGACTGAAGCTTTCTTT.